These T cell receptor beta chains were read from a single sample in a study of shared clonotypes between healthy human individuals. Sequencing was performed with immunoSEQ multiplex PCR; in TCRdb, only in-frame clones are kept and a portion is missing. The sample includes some 87,000 clones, 60% to 75% seen only once; the top ten take 50%. Sequenced sample: memory CD8+ T cells sorted from blood. The source of these receptors is a man aged 25 to 40 in good health. The CDR3 runs from the conserved cysteine through the conserved F or W. D genes are given only for firm matches. Only part of the rows carry a size: once, few, many, or a class if the clone is expanded.

J: TRBJ2-2; length: 17; D: .; size: .; V: TRBV7-8; CDR3: CASSFVNGLINTGELFF; DNA: TGTGCCAGCAGCTTCGTTAATGGACTTATAAACACCGGGGAGCTGTTTTTT
J: TRBJ2-1; length: 15; D: .; size: .; V: TRBV9; CDR3: CASSLGRGSYNEQFF; DNA: TGTGCCAGCAGCCTGGGGCGGGGCTCCTACAATGAGCAGTTCTTC
J: TRBJ2-7; length: 11; D: .; size: .; V: TRBV10-3; CDR3: CAISDMSEQYF; DNA: TGTGCCATCAGTGACATGAGCGAGCAGTACTTC
J: TRBJ1-1; length: 14; D: .; size: .; V: TRBV6-1; CDR3: CASSEAVGNTEAFF; DNA: TGTGCCAGCAGTGAAGCCGTCGGGAACACTGAAGCTTTCTTT
J: TRBJ1-3; length: 15; D: .; size: .; V: TRBV6-5; CDR3: CASSYSDKQGNTIYF; DNA: TGTGCCAGCAGTTACTCGGACAAACAAGGAAACACCATATATTTT
J: TRBJ1-5; length: 14; D: TRBD1; size: .; V: TRBV6-6; CDR3: CASSRTGDDQPQHF; DNA: TGTGCCAGCAGCCGGACAGGGGATGATCAGCCCCAGCATTTT
J: TRBJ2-2; length: 17; D: .; size: .; V: TRBV4-3; CDR3: CASSQESGHYFRGELFF; DNA: TGCGCCAGCAGCCAAGAGAGCGGGCATTATTTTAGAGGGGAGCTGTTTTTT
J: TRBJ2-3; length: 15; D: .; size: .; V: TRBV11-2; CDR3: CASSQQGTSTDTQYF; DNA: TGTGCCAGCAGCCAACAGGGAACTAGCACAGATACGCAGTATTTT
J: TRBJ2-7; length: 13; D: .; size: .; V: TRBV7-9; CDR3: CASSWTVSYEQYF; DNA: TGTGCCAGCAGCTGGACGGTTTCCTACGAGCAGTACTTC
J: TRBJ2-7; length: 14; D: TRBD1; size: .; V: TRBV25-1; CDR3: CASSGRTGLYEQYF; DNA: TGTGCCAGCAGTGGAAGGACAGGTCTCTACGAGCAGTACTTC
J: TRBJ2-7; length: 14; D: .; size: few; V: TRBV27; CDR3: CASSWDGGGHEQYF; DNA: TGTGCCAGCAGTTGGGACGGAGGAGGCCACGAGCAGTACTTC
J: TRBJ2-7; length: 13; D: .; size: .; V: TRBV7-9; CDR3: CASSLVGLSEQYF; DNA: TGTGCCAGCAGCTTAGTTGGATTAAGCGAGCAGTACTTC
J: TRBJ2-3; length: 14; D: .; size: few; V: TRBV4-2; CDR3: CASSQVMGTDTQYF; DNA: TGTGCCAGCAGCCAAGTAATGGGAACAGATACGCAGTATTTT
J: TRBJ1-1; length: 13; D: .; size: .; V: TRBV7-2; CDR3: CASSLASGGEAFF; DNA: TGTGCCAGCAGCTTAGCTAGTGGAGGTGAAGCTTTCTTT
J: TRBJ1-5; length: 15; D: TRBD1; size: .; V: TRBV7-9; CDR3: CASSSTGARGQPQHF; DNA: TGTGCCAGCAGTTCGACAGGGGCTCGGGGTCAGCCCCAGCATTTT
J: TRBJ1-1; length: 12; D: TRBD1; size: .; V: TRBV29-1; CDR3: CSVGTGVSSAFF; DNA: TGCAGCGTGGGGACAGGGGTTTCTTCAGCTTTCTTT
J: TRBJ1-2; length: 14; D: .; size: once; V: TRBV9; CDR3: CASSVSNLNYGYTF; DNA: TGTGCCAGCAGCGTATCGAACTTAAACTATGGCTACACCTTC
J: TRBJ2-3; length: 15; D: TRBD2; size: .; V: TRBV28; CDR3: CASSLRTSITDTQYF; DNA: TGTGCCAGCAGTCTCAGGACTAGCATCACAGATACGCAGTATTTT
J: TRBJ2-3; length: 16; D: .; size: few; V: TRBV7-6; CDR3: CASSRVSFSHTDTQYF; DNA: TGTGCCAGCAGCCGAGTTTCGTTTTCCCACACAGATACGCAGTATTTT
J: TRBJ2-2; length: 13; D: .; size: .; V: TRBV6-4; CDR3: CASSVENTGELFF; DNA: TGTGCCAGCAGTGTTGAGAACACCGGGGAGCTGTTTTTT
J: TRBJ2-2; length: 12; D: TRBD1; size: .; V: TRBV28; CDR3: CASSLGGQGMFF; DNA: TGTGCCAGCAGTTTGGGAGGACAGGGGATGTTTTTT
J: TRBJ2-7; length: 12; D: .; size: .; V: TRBV2; CDR3: CASNRASYEQYF; DNA: TGTGCCTCAAATCGGGCTTCCTACGAGCAGTACTTC
J: TRBJ1-5; length: 15; D: .; size: .; V: TRBV19; CDR3: CASRMGRYSNQPQHF; DNA: TGTGCCAGTAGGATGGGACGGTATAGCAATCAGCCCCAGCATTTT
J: TRBJ1-1; length: 14; D: .; size: .; V: TRBV5-1; CDR3: CASSLLGEVTEAFF; DNA: TGCGCCAGCAGCTTGTTGGGGGAGGTCACTGAAGCTTTCTTT
J: TRBJ1-2; length: 14; D: TRBD1; size: .; V: TRBV18; CDR3: CASSLSGTGGGYTF; DNA: TGTGCCAGCTCACTGAGCGGGACAGGGGGTGGCTACACCTTC
J: TRBJ2-3; length: 13; D: .; size: .; V: TRBV4-3; CDR3: CASSQDLPDTQYF; DNA: TGCGCCAGCAGCCAAGATCTTCCAGATACGCAGTATTTT
J: TRBJ1-3; length: 13; D: .; size: .; V: TRBV28; CDR3: CASSGVSGNTIYF; DNA: TGTGCCAGTTCTGGTGTCTCTGGAAACACCATATATTTT
J: TRBJ1-2; length: 12; D: .; size: .; V: TRBV7-2; CDR3: CASSPPASGYTF; DNA: TGTGCCAGCAGCCCCCCGGCATCTGGCTACACCTTC
J: TRBJ1-2; length: 11; D: .; size: .; V: TRBV19; CDR3: CASSVTYGYTF; DNA: TGTGCCAGTAGTGTCACCTATGGCTACACCTTC
J: TRBJ2-5; length: 13; D: .; size: once; V: TRBV6-4; CDR3: CASSKTSEETQYF; DNA: TGTGCCAGCAGCAAGACGTCCGAGGAGACCCAGTACTTC
J: TRBJ2-3; length: 12; D: .; size: once; V: TRBV7-8; CDR3: CASSHYTDTQYF; DNA: TGTGCCAGCAGCCACTACACAGATACGCAGTATTTT
J: TRBJ2-2; length: 15; D: .; size: .; V: TRBV5-1; CDR3: CASSLVQANTGELFF; DNA: TGCGCCAGCAGCTTGGTTCAGGCGAACACCGGGGAGCTGTTTTTT
J: TRBJ2-5; length: 13; D: .; size: .; V: TRBV27; CDR3: CATRTGEGETQYF; DNA: TGTGCCACACGAACAGGGGAGGGAGAGACCCAGTACTTC
J: TRBJ2-2; length: 14; D: .; size: few; V: TRBV11-2; CDR3: CASSRRGNTGELFF; DNA: TGTGCCTCCTCGCGGAGGGGTAACACCGGGGAGCTGTTTTTT
J: TRBJ2-7; length: 15; D: TRBD2; size: many; V: TRBV28; CDR3: CASSFFGRGLDEQYF; DNA: TGTGCCAGCAGTTTCTTCGGGAGGGGCCTTGACGAGCAGTACTTC
J: TRBJ2-3; length: 16; D: .; size: .; V: TRBV5-1; CDR3: CASSLVGSSNTDTQYF; DNA: TGCGCCAGCAGCTTGGTGGGTTCCTCTAACACAGATACGCAGTATTTT
J: TRBJ1-1; length: 13; D: .; size: .; V: TRBV5-4; CDR3: CASSLGGGLEAFF; DNA: TGTGCCAGCAGCCTAGGGGGGGGCCTTGAAGCTTTCTTT
J: TRBJ1-1; length: 14; D: .; size: .; V: TRBV6-5; CDR3: CASSRQARNTEAFF; DNA: TGTGCCAGCAGTCGACAGGCGAGAAACACTGAAGCTTTCTTT
J: TRBJ2-7; length: 15; D: TRBD2; size: .; V: TRBV13; CDR3: CASGSMTGGDYEQYF; DNA: TGTGCCAGCGGCTCCATGACGGGGGGAGACTACGAGCAGTACTTC
J: TRBJ2-3; length: 12; D: .; size: .; V: TRBV10-1; CDR3: CASSRPQGTQYF; DNA: TGCGCCAGCTCCCGACCCCAGGGTACGCAGTATTTT
J: TRBJ2-7; length: 14; D: TRBD2; size: .; V: TRBV6-5; CDR3: CASSELAVAYEQYF; DNA: TGTGCCAGCAGTGAACTAGCGGTAGCTTACGAGCAGTACTTC
J: TRBJ1-2; length: 13; D: .; size: .; V: TRBV11-2; CDR3: CASSTVMLYGYTF; DNA: TGTGCCAGCTCGACAGTAATGCTATATGGCTACACCTTC
J: TRBJ2-3; length: 11; D: .; size: .; V: TRBV7-2; CDR3: CASSLSDTQYF; DNA: TGTGCCAGCAGCTTATCAGATACGCAGTATTTT
J: TRBJ2-2; length: 17; D: TRBD1; size: .; V: TRBV27; CDR3: CASTSGMGQQNTGELFF; DNA: TGTGCCAGCACTTCCGGAATGGGACAGCAAAACACCGGGGAGCTGTTTTTT
J: TRBJ2-5; length: 14; D: TRBD2; size: many; V: TRBV6-6; CDR3: CASSYSTSIETQYF; DNA: TGTGCCAGCAGTTACTCGACTAGCATTGAGACCCAGTACTTC
J: TRBJ2-1; length: 16; D: .; size: .; V: TRBV7-8; CDR3: CASSSPRRAFYNEQFF; DNA: TGTGCCAGCAGCTCACCCCGGAGGGCCTTCTACAATGAGCAGTTCTTC
J: TRBJ1-4; length: 14; D: .; size: .; V: TRBV10-3; CDR3: CAISPGGTYEKLFF; DNA: TGTGCCATCAGCCCTGGGGGGACTTATGAAAAACTGTTTTTT
J: TRBJ2-1; length: 10; D: .; size: .; V: TRBV28; CDR3: CASLQGEQFF; DNA: TGTGCCAGCTTACAGGGTGAGCAGTTCTTC
J: TRBJ2-7; length: 10; D: .; size: once; V: TRBV28; CDR3: CASSSREQYF; DNA: TGTGCCAGCAGTTCTCGCGAGCAGTACTTC
J: TRBJ2-7; length: 14; D: .; size: .; V: TRBV10-3; CDR3: CAISQQGQGYEQYF; DNA: TGTGCCATCAGTCAACAGGGTCAAGGCTACGAGCAGTACTTC
J: TRBJ2-1; length: 15; D: TRBD1; size: .; V: TRBV6-6; CDR3: CASSSHWTGYNEQFF; DNA: TGTGCCAGCAGTTCCCATTGGACAGGCTACAATGAGCAGTTCTTC
J: TRBJ1-4; length: 14; D: .; size: .; V: TRBV28; CDR3: CASSFLMTNEKLFF; DNA: TGTGCCAGCAGTTTCTTGATGACTAATGAAAAACTGTTTTTT
J: TRBJ2-5; length: 15; D: .; size: .; V: TRBV7-9; CDR3: CASSASRGAWETQYF; DNA: TGTGCCAGCAGCGCATCTAGGGGAGCGTGGGAGACCCAGTACTTC